These 9 T cell receptor beta chains were sequenced from one sample in a study of beta chain features in type 1 diabetes (dated by TCRdb to 2016 to 2018). Libraries came from the immunoSEQ multiplex PCR assay. All of the isolated RNA was reverse transcribed with the High Capacity cDNA Reverse Transcription Kit, so expressed TCRB transcripts were sequenced. The immuneACCESS repertoire file appears here via TCRdb, limited to in-frame rearrangements. These files lack a portion of the clones; in checked studies, under half of the deficit traces to unresolved V genes, and the cause of the others is not known. This sample is represented by roughly 330,000 clones; 9.5% to 12% of them were singletons. The top ten hold 0.015% of the sample. The sample taken for sequencing was naive CD4+ T cells from blood. Interpreted using the paper, the cell subset or site label stands for: true naive CD4+ T cells. The source of these receptors is a woman under 40 in good health.

This clone was counted between two and nine times. The chain recombines TRBV5-1 with TRBJ2-7; 7 bases are shared with TRBD2. Germline V gene lookup returns CDR1 SGHRS and CDR2 YFSETQ. The V segment lost 4 bases and the J segment 5 bases; nucleotides outside the gene matches: 12. There are 15 residues in the CDR3. CDR3 bases: TGCGCCAGCAGCCGATTCGGGAGGAGTAGCGACGAGCAGTACTTC. Amino acids: CASSRFGRSSDEQYF. Full variable domain (missing parts from reference TRBV5-1 and TRBJ2-7): KAGVTQTPRYLIKTRGQQVTLSCSPISGHRSVSWYQQTPGQGLQFLFEYFSETQRNKGNFPGRFSGRQFSNSRSEMNVSTLELGDSALYLCASSRFGRSSDEQYFGPGTRLTVT.

The rearrangement links TRBV19 to TRBJ2-1; D might be TRBD1 (6 bases). Looked up from germline, CDR1 is LNHDA and CDR2 is SQIVND (reference sequence). There are 16 residues in the CDR3. V dropped 3 bases and J dropped 4 bases, with 16 bases sitting between them. CDR3 sequence (DNA): TGTGCCAGTAGTATTGGTTGGGACATCCCGTACAATGAGCAGTTCTTC. As protein: CASSIGWDIPYNEQFF.

This chain's CDR3 is CASSQDRATGWVEETQYF. The DNA of the CDR3 is TGCGCCAGCAGCCAAGATCGGGCCACAGGGTGGGTCGAAGAGACCCAGTACTTC. The J gene is TRBJ2-5, the V gene TRBV4-1, with D tentatively TRBD1 (6 bases). Germline CDR1 is MGHRA and CDR2 is YSYEKL. Between the trimmed V and J ends, which lost 0 bases and 3 bases, there was a span of 20 bases. The CDR3 extends over 18 amino acids.

This clone was recorded a few times. The CDR3 region has the DNA TGTGCCAGCACTGACTCAACCTTCTCCTACAATGAGCAGTTCTTC. Translation: CASTDSTFSYNEQFF. The V and J genes are TRBV5-4 and TRBJ2-1; D gene ambiguous. Germline CDR1 reads SGHNT; CDR2 reads YYREEE (reference sequence). Trimming shortened V by 6 bases and J by 0 bases, and 13 bases separated the two germline ends. There are 15 residues in the CDR3.

The V and J genes are TRBV7-3 and TRBJ2-2, with 10 bases lining up with TRBD2. Trimming removed 6 bases from V and 4 bases from J; junction bases left unmatched: 5. CDR1 is SGHTA, CDR2 FQGTGA, per germline. The CDR3 length is 15 residues. The CDR3 spells CASSLAGGATGELFF. The CDR3 nucleotides read TGTGCCAGCAGTTTAGCGGGAGGTGCCACCGGGGAGCTGTTTTTT.

Only a few counts were recorded for this clone. This rearrangement joins TRBV9 to TRBJ2-2, with 9 bases identical to TRBD2. The CDR3 covers 16 residues. The V gene end was trimmed by 3 bases and the J gene end by 0 bases; junction bases not matched to a gene: 3. CDR1 SGDLS and CDR2 YYNGEE come from the germline V gene. The CDR3, as DNA: TGTGCCAGCAGCGAAACTAGCGGGTCGAACACCGGGGAGCTGTTTTTT. Encoded protein: CASSETSGSNTGELFF. The full variable domain, in which reference TRBV9 and TRBJ2-2 provide the parts outside the CDR3, is DSGVTQTPKHLITATGQRVTLRCSPRSGDLSVYWYQQSLDQGLQFLIQYYNGEERAKGNILERFSAQQFPDLHSELNLSSLELGDSALYFCASSETSGSNTGELFFGEGSRLTVL.

This clone was detected only a few times. V gene TRBV18 combines with J gene TRBJ2-1; 11 bases match TRBD2. Trimming cost V 4 bases and J 8 bases; bases outside gene matches: 10. The CDR3 has 16 amino acids. Per germline, CDR1 KGHSH and CDR2 LQKENI. Written as DNA, the CDR3 is TGTGCCAGCTCACGCCCCATAGCGGGAGGGCGGGATGAGCAGTTCTTC. It specifies CASSRPIAGGRDEQFF.

The chain combines TRBV5-1 with TRBJ1-1, with D possibly matching TRBD1 (6 bases). V dropped 0 bases and J dropped 7 bases, with 10 bases sitting between them. This CDR3 comprises 13 residues. Germline V gene lookup returns CDR1 SGHRS and CDR2 YFSETQ. CDR3 protein: CASSLDRDGEAFF. The DNA for the CDR3 is TGCGCCAGCAGCTTGGACAGGGATGGTGAAGCTTTCTTT.

The chain joins TRBV7-2 to TRBJ2-7; possibly TRBD1 for D (6 bases). The CDR3 extends over 12 amino acids. Germline assignment: CDR1 SGHTA and CDR2 FQGNSA. V lost 4 bases to trimming and J lost 7 bases, with 11 bases between them. The CDR3 region has the DNA TGTGCCAGCAGCTCGTCAGGGGATGAGCAGTACTTC. Its protein is CASSSSGDEQYF.